This T cell receptor (beta chain) appears in the sequencing data of a study of blood T cells in healthy people across ages. Primers used in a second PCR of roughly 6 to 11 cycles were a sample-barcoded 5' primer and a J-beta primer mix. From the 5' RACE reads, TCRdb called clonotypes with MiXCR, one entry per CDR3 protein. The data hold approximately 960,000 distinct CDR3 sequences, with 25% to 30% observed a single time. Notes on this clonotype: Its specificity is unknown. This may be a read error: a much more frequent sequence differs by one nucleotide.

The ends lost 0 bases at V and 13 bases at J; junction bases unmatched: 6. There are 13 residues in the CDR3. CDR1 is SNHLY and CDR2 is FYNNEI in the germline V gene. Regarding the study as a whole: Age advanced and TCR beta diversity per million T cells fell, roughly linearly. TCR beta diversity was tightly associated with the proportion of naive T cells.

A further study also used this sample, focusing on T cells of mothers and their children. As that study records: Sample barcodes and 2-4 random nucleotides were added by the M1S primer of the second PCR.

Sequenced input: blood. This receptor was taken from a middle-aged woman in good health. This chain links TRBV2 with TRBJ2-4; 7 bases match TRBD2. The CDR3 reads CASSEALRGEQYF. The CDR3 DNA follows: TGTGCCAGCAGTGAAGCGCTTCGGGGGGAGCAGTACTTC.